These T cell receptor beta chains were read from a single sample in a study of graft-versus-host responses after intestinal transplantation. Their cognate antigens are unknown. The method was immunoSEQ multiplex PCR; TCRdb's version includes in-frame clones alone and lacks a portion of them. The data contain tens of thousands of clones, just under 95% of them singletons. Sequenced material: unstimulated CD4+ T cells sorted from spleen or lymph node cells, taken before intestinal transplant. The source of these receptors is a human donor who received an intestinal transplant. The CDR3 runs from the conserved cysteine through the conserved F or W. The D gene is left open where the match is weak. A row's size may be missing; if present it is once, few, many or a size class.

11	-	TRBV30	TRBJ2-7	-	CAWSTTYEQYF	TGTGCCTGGAGCACCACCTACGAGCAGTACTTC
15	-	TRBV28	TRBJ1-2	TRBD1	CASSPGTAYFHGYTF	TGTGCCAGCAGTCCCGGGACAGCCTATTTTCATGGCTACACCTTC
17	-	TRBV13	TRBJ2-5	TRBD2	CASSLWGAPSGRMTQYF	TGTGCCAGCAGCTTATGGGGGGCTCCTAGCGGGAGAATGACCCAGTACTTC
17	-	TRBV5-1	TRBJ2-1	-	CASSLEYGGPSYNEQFF	TGCGCCAGCAGCTTGGAATATGGCGGGCCCTCCTACAATGAGCAGTTCTTC
16	few	TRBV7-2	TRBJ2-7	TRBD2	CASSLRSGSGLDEQYF	TGTGCCAGCAGCTTACGTAGCGGGAGCGGTCTAGACGAGCAGTACTTC
16	-	TRBV4-1	TRBJ2-1	TRBD1	CASSPKTGASHNEQFF	TGCGCCAGCAGCCCAAAGACAGGGGCTAGCCACAATGAGCAGTTCTTC
16	-	TRBV28	TRBJ2-2	-	CASSLPSVKRSGELFF	TGTGCCAGCAGTTTGCCTAGCGTCAAAAGGAGCGGGGAGCTGTTTTTT
16	-	TRBV5-5	TRBJ2-1	TRBD2	CASSSRTSGRQNEQFF	TGTGCCAGCAGCTCAAGGACTAGCGGGAGGCAGAATGAGCAGTTCTTC
14	-	TRBV7-9	TRBJ2-5	-	CASSPWAKGETQYF	TGTGCCAGCAGCCCATGGGCTAAGGGGGAGACCCAGTACTTC
16	-	TRBV18	TRBJ1-1	TRBD1	CASSPWTGDSDTEAFF	TGTGCCAGCTCACCTTGGACAGGGGATTCGGACACTGAAGCTTTCTTT
14	once	TRBV7-8	TRBJ2-5	TRBD1	CATSLGQTGETQYF	TGTGCCACCAGCTTGGGACAGACTGGGGAGACCCAGTACTTC
15	-	TRBV6-1	TRBJ1-5	-	CASSRGNRHNQPQHF	TGTGCCAGCAGCCGCGGTAACAGGCATAATCAGCCCCAGCATTTT
13	-	TRBV30	TRBJ1-2	TRBD1	CAWEDRMNYGYTF	TGTGCCTGGGAGGACAGGATGAACTATGGCTACACCTTC
17	once	TRBV28	TRBJ1-1	-	CASSLLRKGRPNTEAFF	TGTGCCAGCAGTTTATTAAGGAAAGGACGGCCGAACACTGAAGCTTTCTTT
18	-	TRBV2	TRBJ2-7	TRBD2	CASSERVGLAPEFYEQYF	TGTGCCAGCAGTGAAAGGGTGGGACTAGCTCCCGAGTTCTACGAGCAGTACTTC
16	-	TRBV11-2	TRBJ2-5	TRBD2	CASSFTSGRDQETQYF	TGTGCCAGCAGCTTTACTAGCGGGAGGGACCAAGAGACCCAGTACTTC
15	-	TRBV5-1	TRBJ2-3	TRBD2	CASSLTSGIADTQYF	TGCGCCAGCAGCTTGACTAGCGGGATAGCAGATACGCAGTATTTT
20	-	TRBV7-6	TRBJ2-7	TRBD2	CASSLAVPGLAGGVSDEQYF	TGTGCCAGCAGCTTAGCTGTACCGGGACTAGCGGGAGGTGTATCCGACGAGCAGTACTTC
11	-	TRBV7-8	TRBJ2-7	-	CASSLRGEQYF	TGTGCCAGCAGCTTGAGGGGCGAGCAGTACTTC
14	-	TRBV5-1	TRBJ2-5	TRBD2	CASSFVPGGETQYF	TGCGCCAGCAGCTTTGTTCCGGGAGGTGAGACCCAGTACTTC
13	-	TRBV28	TRBJ2-1	-	CASSPGGSNEQFF	TGTGCCAGCAGTCCAGGCGGAAGCAATGAGCAGTTCTTC
12	-	TRBV27	TRBJ1-4	-	CARGKTNEKLFF	TGTGCCAGGGGCAAAACTAATGAAAAACTGTTTTTT
15	-	TRBV5-1	TRBJ1-6	-	CASSLSVGRNSPLHF	TGCGCCAGCAGCTTGAGTGTAGGGAGGAATTCACCCCTCCACTTT
14	-	TRBV2	TRBJ2-1	TRBD1	CASTPGQGDNEQFF	TGTGCCAGCACCCCGGGACAGGGCGACAATGAGCAGTTCTTC
14	-	TRBV18	TRBJ1-1	TRBD1	CASSGRTGDTEAFF	TGTGCCAGCTCAGGCCGGACAGGGGACACTGAAGCTTTCTTT
15	-	TRBV5-4	TRBJ2-5	-	CASSQGSSGQETQYF	TGTGCCAGCAGCCAGGGGTCTAGCGGACAAGAGACCCAGTACTTC
17	-	TRBV27	TRBJ2-7	TRBD2	CASSLSGLEVPFYEQYF	TGTGCCAGCAGTTTATCGGGACTAGAGGTTCCATTCTACGAGCAGTACTTC
12	-	TRBV5-1	TRBJ2-5	-	CATREGIETQYF	TGCGCCACCAGGGAAGGGATAGAGACCCAGTACTTC
14	once	TRBV9	TRBJ2-1	-	CALKTAGPYNEQFF	TGTGCCCTCAAGACGGCGGGCCCCTACAATGAGCAGTTCTTC
16	-	TRBV7-9	TRBJ1-2	TRBD1	CASSPGTAPINYGYTF	TGTGCCAGCAGCCCGGGGACAGCCCCCATTAACTATGGCTACACCTTC
17	-	TRBV6-1	TRBJ1-3	-	CASSELWTTDSGNTIYF	TGTGCCAGCAGTGAATTGTGGACTACCGACTCTGGAAACACCATATATTTT
17	-	TRBV2	TRBJ2-3	-	CASSETRTIVRSDTQYF	TGTGCCAGCAGTGAAACGAGGACTATAGTGAGGTCAGATACGCAGTATTTT
16	-	TRBV27	TRBJ2-3	TRBD1	CASSSKQGVGTDTQYF	TGTGCCAGCAGTTCCAAACAGGGGGTTGGCACAGATACGCAGTATTTT